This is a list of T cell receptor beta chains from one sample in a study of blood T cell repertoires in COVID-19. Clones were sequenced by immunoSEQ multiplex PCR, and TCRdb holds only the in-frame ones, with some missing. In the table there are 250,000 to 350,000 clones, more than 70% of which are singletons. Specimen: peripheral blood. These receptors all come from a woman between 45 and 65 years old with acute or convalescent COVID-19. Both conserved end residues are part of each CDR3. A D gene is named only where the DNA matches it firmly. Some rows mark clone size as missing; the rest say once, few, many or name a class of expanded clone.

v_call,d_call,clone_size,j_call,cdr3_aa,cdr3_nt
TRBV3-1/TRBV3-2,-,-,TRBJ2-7,CASSQDLGQYYEQYF,TGTGCCAGCAGCCAAGATTTAGGACAGTACTACGAGCAGTACTTC
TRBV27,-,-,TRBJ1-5,CASSLPGLNQPQHF,TGTGCCAGCAGTTTACCAGGGCTCAATCAGCCCCAGCATTTT
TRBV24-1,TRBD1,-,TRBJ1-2,CATSDPTGTGEYGYTF,TGTGCCACCAGTGATCCTACCGGGACAGGCGAATATGGCTACACCTTC
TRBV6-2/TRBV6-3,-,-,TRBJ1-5,CASSYRSGGESNQPQHF,TGTGCCAGCAGTTACCGCAGCGGAGGGGAAAGCAATCAGCCCCAGCATTTT
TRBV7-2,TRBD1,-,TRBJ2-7,CASSFRDRGGEQYF,TGTGCCAGCAGCTTCCGGGACAGGGGTGGGGAGCAGTACTTC
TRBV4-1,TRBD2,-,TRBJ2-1,CASSSTSAGEQFF,TGCGCCAGCAGCTCGACTAGCGCCGGTGAGCAGTTCTTC
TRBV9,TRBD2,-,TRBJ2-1,CASSVAPTSGGYNEQFF,TGTGCCAGCAGCGTAGCCCCTACTAGCGGAGGTTACAATGAGCAGTTCTTC
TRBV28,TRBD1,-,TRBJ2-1,CASSPGTVNYNEQFF,TGTGCCAGCAGTCCCGGGACAGTAAATTACAATGAGCAGTTCTTC
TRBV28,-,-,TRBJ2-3,CASSATGTTDTQYF,TGTGCCAGCAGTGCCACAGGGACCACAGATACGCAGTATTTT
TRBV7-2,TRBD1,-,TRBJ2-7,CASSPDRDSYEQYF,TGTGCCAGCAGCCCGGACAGGGACTCCTACGAGCAGTACTTC
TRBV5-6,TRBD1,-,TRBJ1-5,CASSLMAGGRYQPQHF,TGTGCCAGCAGCTTGATGGCAGGGGGTAGGTATCAGCCCCAGCATTTT
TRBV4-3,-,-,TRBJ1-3,CASSQDAGNTIYF,TGCGCCAGCAGCCAAGACGCGGGAAACACCATATATTTT
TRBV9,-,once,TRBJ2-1,CASSPTMGNEQFF,TGTGCCAGCAGCCCCACTATGGGCAATGAGCAGTTCTTC
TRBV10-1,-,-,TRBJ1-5,CASSDRDIFNQPQHF,TGCGCCAGCAGTGATAGGGACATATTCAATCAGCCCCAGCATTTT
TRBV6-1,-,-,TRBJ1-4,CASSETISPKLFF,TGTGCCAGCAGTGAGACAATCTCTCCAAAACTGTTTTTT
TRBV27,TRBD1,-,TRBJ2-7,CASSSPIGTGFYEQYF,TGTGCCAGCAGCTCACCAATTGGGACAGGGTTTTACGAGCAGTACTTC
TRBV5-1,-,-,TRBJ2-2,CASRQNTGELFF,TGCGCCAGCAGACAGAACACCGGGGAGCTGTTTTTT
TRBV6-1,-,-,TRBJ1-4,CASSEWGGANEKLFF,TGTGCCAGCAGTGAATGGGGGGGGGCTAATGAAAAACTGTTTTTT
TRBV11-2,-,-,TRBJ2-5,CASSLVVRETQYF,TGTGCCAGCAGCTTAGTGGTGCGAGAGACCCAGTACTTC
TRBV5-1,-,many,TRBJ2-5,CASSLVGGRIQETQYF,TGCGCCAGCAGCTTGGTCGGGGGGCGGATACAAGAGACCCAGTACTTC
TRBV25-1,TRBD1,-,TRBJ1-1,CASSVTGTGEAFF,TGTGCCAGCAGTGTCACCGGGACAGGTGAAGCTTTCTTT
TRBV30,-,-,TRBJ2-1,CAWSPGNEQFF,TGTGCCTGGAGTCCAGGGAATGAGCAGTTCTTC
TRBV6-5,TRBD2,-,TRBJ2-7,CASSYSTRGGNYEQYF,TGTGCCAGCAGTTACTCGACACGGGGGGGGAACTACGAGCAGTACTTC
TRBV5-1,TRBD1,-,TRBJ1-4,CASSLTGVGGEKLFF,TGCGCCAGCAGCCTTACAGGGGTAGGAGGTGAAAAACTGTTTTTT
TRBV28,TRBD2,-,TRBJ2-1,CASSRLGSGRFNEQFF,TGTGCCAGCAGTCGCCTCGGAAGCGGGAGGTTCAATGAGCAGTTCTTC
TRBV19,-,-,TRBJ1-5,CASSIQRNQPQHF,TGTGCCAGTAGTATACAGAGGAATCAGCCCCAGCATTTT
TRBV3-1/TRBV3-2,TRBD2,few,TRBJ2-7,CASSLAGVSYEQYF,TGTGCCAGCAGCCTAGCGGGGGTAAGCTACGAGCAGTACTTC
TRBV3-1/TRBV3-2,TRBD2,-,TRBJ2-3,CASSQHGLADITDTQYF,TGTGCCAGCAGCCAACACGGGCTAGCGGACATCACAGATACGCAGTATTTT
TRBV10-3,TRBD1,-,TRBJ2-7,CATGTGGEEQYF,TGTGCCACGGGGACAGGGGGAGAGGAGCAGTACTTC
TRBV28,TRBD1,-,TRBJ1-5,CASSLSWVRDRFRSSNQPQHF,TGTGCCAGCAGTTTATCCTGGGTCCGGGACAGGTTTAGGTCCAGCAATCAGCCCCAGCATTTT
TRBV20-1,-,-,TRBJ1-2,CSARPRYGYTF,TGCAGTGCTAGACCTCGCTATGGCTACACCTTC
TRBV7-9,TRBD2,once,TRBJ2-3,CASSPSGLAGAVGTQYF,TGTGCCAGCAGCCCCTCGGGCCTAGCGGGGGCGGTTGGTACGCAGTATTTT
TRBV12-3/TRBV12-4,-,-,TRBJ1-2,CASSFGDYGYTF,TGTGCCAGCAGCTTCGGGGACTATGGCTACACCTTC
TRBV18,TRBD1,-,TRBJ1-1,CASSTYGQGVEAFF,TGTGCCAGCTCAACCTACGGACAGGGCGTTGAAGCTTTCTTT
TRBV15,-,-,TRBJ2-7,CATSMDRFREQYF,TGTGCCACCAGTATGGACAGATTTCGGGAGCAGTACTTC
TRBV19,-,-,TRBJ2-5,CASSILFSREGQETQYF,TGTGCCAGTAGTATCCTTTTCAGCAGGGAAGGCCAAGAGACCCAGTACTTC
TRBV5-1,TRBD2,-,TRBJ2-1,CASKGGYTSGRARSSYNEQFF,TGCGCCAGCAAAGGGGGGTATACTAGCGGGAGGGCCCGGAGCTCCTACAATGAGCAGTTCTTC
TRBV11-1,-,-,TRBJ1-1,CASSLAMQGNTEAFF,TGTGCCAGCAGCTTAGCTATGCAGGGGAACACTGAAGCTTTCTTT
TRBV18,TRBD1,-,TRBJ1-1,CASSQTGARDTEAFF,TGTGCCAGCTCACAAACAGGGGCTAGGGACACTGAAGCTTTCTTT
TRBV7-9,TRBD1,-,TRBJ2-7,CASSLGQIYEQYF,TGTGCCAGCAGCTTGGGACAGATCTACGAGCAGTACTTC
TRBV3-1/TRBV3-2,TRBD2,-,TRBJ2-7,CASSQELSGRLSYEQYF,TGTGCCAGCAGCCAAGAGTTAAGCGGGAGACTCTCCTACGAGCAGTACTTC
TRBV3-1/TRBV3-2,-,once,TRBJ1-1,CASSRLANTEAFF,TGTGCCAGCAGCCGTTTGGCAAACACTGAAGCTTTCTTT
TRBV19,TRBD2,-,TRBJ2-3,CASSTPLLAGITDTQYF,TGTGCCAGTAGTACCCCCCTACTAGCGGGGATCACAGATACGCAGTATTTT
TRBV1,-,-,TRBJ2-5,CTSSQPGTSGSKETQYF,TGCACCAGCAGCCAACCCGGGACTAGCGGGAGTAAAGAGACCCAGTACTTC
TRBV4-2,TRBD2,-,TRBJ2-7,CASSQDNPRAGNSYEQYF,TGTGCCAGCAGCCAAGATAACCCCCGAGCGGGAAATTCCTACGAGCAGTACTTC
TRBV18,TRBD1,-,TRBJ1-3,CASSPLTGATSSGNTIYF,TGTGCCAGCTCACCACTCACAGGGGCCACAAGCTCTGGAAACACCATATATTTT
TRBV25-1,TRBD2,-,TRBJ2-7,CASSRTSGSYEQYF,TGTGCCAGCAGTCGGACTAGCGGCTCCTACGAGCAGTACTTC
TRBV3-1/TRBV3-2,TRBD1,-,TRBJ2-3,CASSPPTGSSTDTQYF,TGTGCCAGCAGCCCCCCGACAGGGAGTAGCACAGATACGCAGTATTTT
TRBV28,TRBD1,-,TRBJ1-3,CASSPQGQGDTIYF,TGTGCCAGCAGTCCCCAGGGACAGGGAGACACCATATATTTT
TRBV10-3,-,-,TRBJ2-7,CAIRGGTRASYEQYF,TGTGCCATCAGAGGAGGGACCCGTGCCTCCTACGAGCAGTACTTC
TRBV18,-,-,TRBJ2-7,CASSLPLSYEQYF,TGTGCCAGCTCACTCCCACTTAGCTACGAGCAGTACTTC
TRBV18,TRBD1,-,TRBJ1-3,CASSSGTENTIYF,TGTGCCAGCTCATCGGGGACAGAAAACACCATATATTTT
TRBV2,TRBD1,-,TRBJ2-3,CASSEGGTGLTDTQYF,TGTGCCAGCAGTGAGGGTGGGACAGGTCTCACAGATACGCAGTATTTT
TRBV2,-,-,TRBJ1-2,CASSEYDSVSQGYTF,TGTGCCAGCAGTGAATATGACAGTGTATCTCAGGGCTACACCTTC
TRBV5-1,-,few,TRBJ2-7,CASSLAGQGGGEQYF,TGCGCCAGCAGCTTGGCGGGGCAGGGAGGGGGCGAGCAGTACTTC
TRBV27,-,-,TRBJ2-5,CASSFTRQETQYF,TGTGCCAGCAGTTTTACTAGGCAGGAGACCCAGTACTTC
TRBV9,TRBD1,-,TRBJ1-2,CASSGTGYLGYTF,TGTGCCAGCAGCGGGACAGGGTATTTAGGCTACACCTTC